A selection of T cell receptor beta chains follows, all from one sample in a study of monozygotic twins with inflammatory bowel disease. No DNA is given; TCRdb re-called the 5' RACE reads and lists each CDR3 protein once. Reported are around 400,000 distinct CDR3 sequences; the ten largest clones contain under 3%. Sequenced material: blood. Receptors were obtained from a human donor with ulcerative colitis or Crohn's disease, or a healthy co-twin of an affected twin (not recorded which). The CDR3 runs from the conserved cysteine through the conserved F or W.

v_gene	j_gene	len	CDR3aa
TRBV28	TRBJ1-1	12	CASGQSNTEAFF
TRBV24-1	TRBJ1-5	15	CATGAGRLPTQPQHF
TRBV20-1	TRBJ2-7	14	CSARERVSTYEQYF
TRBV27	TRBJ2-3	15	CASSFSGRSTDTQYF
TRBV12-3/TRBV12-4	TRBJ2-5	15	CASSHGTGEFETQYF
TRBV20-1	TRBJ2-3	17	CSARVARGSGKVDTQYF
TRBV25-1	TRBJ1-6	15	CASSELADNNSPLHF
TRBV19	TRBJ2-1	13	CASSITANNEQFF
TRBV7-6	TRBJ2-1	14	CASSLGERKNEQFF
TRBV28	TRBJ2-1	15	CASRTTGTSGYAQFF
TRBV4-2	TRBJ2-7	14	CASSQVEGAYEQYF
TRBV7-2	TRBJ2-2	14	CASRIQGASGELFF
TRBV27	TRBJ1-6	13	CASSSRTNSPLHF
TRBV29-1	TRBJ1-1	11	CSVEGKTEAFF
TRBV5-1	TRBJ2-6	18	CASSFHETGGTGANVLTF
TRBV10-3	TRBJ1-2	14	CAISESGGLYGYTF
TRBV25-1	TRBJ1-2	15	CASHGSSLGSYGYTF
TRBV12-3/TRBV12-4	TRBJ1-5	13	CASSRHSNQPQHF
TRBV9	TRBJ2-1	15	CASSARAGGPNEQFF
TRBV18	TRBJ2-3	16	CASSPPSTAGTDTQYF
TRBV30	TRBJ1-1	15	CGWSVLSVANTEAFF
TRBV30	TRBJ1-1	13	CAWTRGVSTEAFF
TRBV20-1	TRBJ2-1	14	CSATRVADNNEQFF
TRBV20-1	TRBJ2-1	13	CSARGPVDNEQFF
TRBV5-1	TRBJ2-3	16	CASTRTSGSVTDTQYF
TRBV20-1	TRBJ2-1	15	CSARDPGQGGGEQFF
TRBV7-2	TRBJ2-1	16	CASSSPGVAGRNEQFF
TRBV11-2	TRBJ2-7	20	CASSLRVTRLAGGVGRGQYF
TRBV7-9	TRBJ1-2	13	CASQLGGGGGYTF
TRBV12-3/TRBV12-4	TRBJ2-7	14	CASSLGGRAHEQYF
TRBV29-1	TRBJ1-2	11	CSVVGPEGYTF
TRBV29-1	TRBJ2-2	15	CSVVISGANTGELFF
TRBV7-2	TRBJ2-1	13	CASSIGVVDEQFF
TRBV5-1	TRBJ2-5	16	CASSLGPNTGPETQYF
TRBV28	TRBJ2-7	16	CASSLVLGSGTYEQYF
TRBV5-5	TRBJ2-2	16	CASSLWDGTNTGELFF
TRBV11-2	TRBJ2-1	13	CASSLRLAVEQFF
TRBV5-1	TRBJ1-1	15	CASSRRQGSDTEAFF
TRBV2	TRBJ1-5	12	CASSRQDQPQHF
TRBV5-1	TRBJ2-5	13	CASSFSGRETQYF
TRBV5-1	TRBJ1-3	15	CASSLTQSSGNTIYF
TRBV27	TRBJ2-1	14	CASSSAGMNNEQFF
TRBV7-9	TRBJ2-2	17	CASSFSGGQGNTGELFF
TRBV20-1	TRBJ1-4	13	CSAPPGGNEKLFF
TRBV20-1	TRBJ1-2	16	CSARGIHGLAFYGYTF
TRBV7-6	TRBJ2-1	13	CASSLAYGNEQFF
TRBV20-1	TRBJ1-2	14	CSALELQGLYGYTF
TRBV5-6	TRBJ2-1	19	CASSSKTYSGRLSYNEQFF
TRBV2	TRBJ1-6	15	CASSDAGLDNSPLHF
TRBV5-1	TRBJ1-1	17	CASSLGDREILNTEAFF
TRBV27	TRBJ2-7	16	CASSLSAASGSYEQYF
TRBV7-3	TRBJ2-3	16	CASSLTPPGGGDTQYF
TRBV5-1	TRBJ1-1	18	CASSLGKGPSPSDTEAFF
TRBV19	TRBJ2-1	14	CASSTGTTYNEQFF
TRBV5-1	TRBJ2-5	15	CASSWAPGDGETQYF
TRBV24-1	TRBJ2-2	14	CATSDRTRPGELFF
TRBV7-3	TRBJ2-7	17	CASSLKGSSYHGYEQYF